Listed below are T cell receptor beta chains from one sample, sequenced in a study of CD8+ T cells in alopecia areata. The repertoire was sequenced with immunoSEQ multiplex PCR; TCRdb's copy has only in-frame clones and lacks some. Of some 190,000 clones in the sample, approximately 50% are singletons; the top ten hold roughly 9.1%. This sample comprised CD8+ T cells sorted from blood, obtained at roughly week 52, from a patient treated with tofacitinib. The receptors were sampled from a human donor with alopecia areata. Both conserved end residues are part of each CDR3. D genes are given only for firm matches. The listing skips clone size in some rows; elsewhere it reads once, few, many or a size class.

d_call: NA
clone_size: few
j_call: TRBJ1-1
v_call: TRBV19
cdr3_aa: CASSMGSSEAFF
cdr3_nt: TGTGCCAGTAGTATGGGGAGTTCTGAAGCTTTCTTT

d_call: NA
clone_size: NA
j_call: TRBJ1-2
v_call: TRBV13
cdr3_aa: CASSLGFDRSHYGYTF
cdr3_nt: TGTGCCAGCAGCTTAGGATTTGACAGAAGTCACTATGGCTACACCTTC

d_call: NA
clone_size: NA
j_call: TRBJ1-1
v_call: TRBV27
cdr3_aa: CASSWGGGTEAFF
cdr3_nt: TGTGCCAGCAGTTGGGGCGGGGGTACTGAAGCTTTCTTT

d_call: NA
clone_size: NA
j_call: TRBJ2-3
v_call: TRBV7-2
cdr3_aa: CASSLGRSQGTDTQYF
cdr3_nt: TGTGCCAGCAGCTTAGGGCGGAGTCAGGGCACAGATACGCAGTATTTT

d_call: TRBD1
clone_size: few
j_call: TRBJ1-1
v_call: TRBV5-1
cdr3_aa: CASSGSGQGGTEAFF
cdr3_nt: TGCGCCAGCAGCGGATCCGGACAGGGAGGCACTGAAGCTTTCTTT

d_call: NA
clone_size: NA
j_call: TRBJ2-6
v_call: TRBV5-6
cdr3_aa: CASTPPSGANVLTF
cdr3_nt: TGTGCCAGCACCCCCCCCTCTGGGGCCAACGTCCTGACTTTC

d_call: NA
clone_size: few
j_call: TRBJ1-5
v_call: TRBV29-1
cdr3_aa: CSVRDGPNQPQHF
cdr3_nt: TGCAGCGTCCGGGATGGACCAAATCAGCCCCAGCATTTT

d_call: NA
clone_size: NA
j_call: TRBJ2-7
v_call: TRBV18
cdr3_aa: CASSPRDTAYEQYF
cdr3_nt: TGTGCCAGCTCACCAAGGGACACCGCCTACGAGCAGTACTTC

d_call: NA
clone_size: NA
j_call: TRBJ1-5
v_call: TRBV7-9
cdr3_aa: CASSRGPGVSNQPQHF
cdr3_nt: TGTGCCAGCAGCCGGGGCCCGGGGGTGAGCAATCAGCCCCAGCATTTT

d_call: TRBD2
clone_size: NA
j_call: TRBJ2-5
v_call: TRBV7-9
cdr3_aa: CASSLEALAGLRRETQYF
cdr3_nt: TGTGCCAGCAGCTTAGAAGCACTAGCGGGGCTTCGGCGGGAGACCCAGTACTTC

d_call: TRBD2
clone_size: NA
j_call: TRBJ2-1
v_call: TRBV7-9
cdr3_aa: CASSPRTSTNEQFF
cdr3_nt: TGTGCCAGCAGCCCCCGGACTAGTACGAATGAGCAGTTCTTC

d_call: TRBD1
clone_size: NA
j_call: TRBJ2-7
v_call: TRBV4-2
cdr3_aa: CASSQGTGIYEQYF
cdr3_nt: TGTGCCAGCAGCCAAGGGACAGGGATCTACGAGCAGTACTTC

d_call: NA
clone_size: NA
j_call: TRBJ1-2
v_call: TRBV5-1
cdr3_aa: CASSRGLGTDYGYTF
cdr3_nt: TGCGCCAGCAGCCGGGGACTCGGGACGGACTATGGCTACACCTTC

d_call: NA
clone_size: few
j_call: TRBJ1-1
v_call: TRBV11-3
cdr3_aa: CASSFGPNTEAFF
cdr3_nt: TGTGCCAGCAGCTTCGGACCGAACACTGAAGCTTTCTTT

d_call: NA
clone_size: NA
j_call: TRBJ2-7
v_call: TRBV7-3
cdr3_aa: CASSLGLGSYEQYF
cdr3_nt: TGTGCCAGCAGCCTAGGACTGGGCTCCTACGAGCAGTACTTC

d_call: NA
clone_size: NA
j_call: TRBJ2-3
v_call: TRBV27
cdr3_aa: CASMTGTPYTDTQYF
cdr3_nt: TGTGCCAGCATGACCGGGACACCCTACACAGATACGCAGTATTTT

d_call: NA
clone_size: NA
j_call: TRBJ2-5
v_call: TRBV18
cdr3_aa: CASSFQETQYF
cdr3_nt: TGTGCCAGCTCTTTCCAAGAGACCCAGTACTTC

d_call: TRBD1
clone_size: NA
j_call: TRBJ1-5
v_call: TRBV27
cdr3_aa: CASSLDRDQPQHF
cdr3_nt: TGTGCCAGCAGTTTGGACAGGGACCAGCCCCAGCATTTT

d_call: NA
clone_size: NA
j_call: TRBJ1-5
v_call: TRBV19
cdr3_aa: CASSILTSNQPQHF
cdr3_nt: TGTGCCAGTAGTATTTTGACAAGTAATCAGCCCCAGCATTTT

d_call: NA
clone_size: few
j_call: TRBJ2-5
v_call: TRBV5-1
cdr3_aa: CASRAGSGQETQYF
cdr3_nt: TGCGCCAGCAGGGCAGGGTCGGGCCAAGAGACCCAGTACTTC

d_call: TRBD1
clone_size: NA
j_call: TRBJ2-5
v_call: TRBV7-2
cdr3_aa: CASSLAGTGTETQYF
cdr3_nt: TGTGCCAGCAGCTTAGCGGGGACAGGGACAGAGACCCAGTACTTC

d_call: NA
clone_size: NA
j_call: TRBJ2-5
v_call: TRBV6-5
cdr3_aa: CASRLTWGRQETQYF
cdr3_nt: TGTGCCAGCAGACTAACTTGGGGGAGGCAAGAGACCCAGTACTTC

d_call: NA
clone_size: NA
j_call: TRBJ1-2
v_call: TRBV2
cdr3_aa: CASSEQLLGYTF
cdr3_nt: TGTGCCAGCAGTGAGCAGCTACTAGGCTACACCTTC

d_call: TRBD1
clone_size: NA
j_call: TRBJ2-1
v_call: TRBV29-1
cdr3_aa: CSVAGTGGLIYEQFF
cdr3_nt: TGCAGCGTTGCCGGGACAGGGGGCCTGATCTATGAGCAGTTCTTC

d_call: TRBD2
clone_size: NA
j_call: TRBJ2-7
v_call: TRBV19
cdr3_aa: CASSMKSTSGDYEQYF
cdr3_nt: TGTGCCAGTAGTATGAAGTCTACTAGCGGGGACTACGAGCAGTACTTC

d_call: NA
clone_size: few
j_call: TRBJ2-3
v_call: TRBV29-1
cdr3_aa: CSVPWGRDTQYF
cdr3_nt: TGCAGCGTCCCCTGGGGGAGAGATACGCAGTATTTT

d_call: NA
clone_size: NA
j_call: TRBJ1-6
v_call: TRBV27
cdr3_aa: CASMGLEFSPLHF
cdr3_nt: TGTGCCAGCATGGGGTTGGAGTTTTCACCCCTCCACTTT

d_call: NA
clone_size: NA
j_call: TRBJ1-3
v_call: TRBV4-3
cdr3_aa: CASSQGVGHTIYF
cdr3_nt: TGCGCCAGCAGCCAAGGAGTGGGGCACACCATATATTTT

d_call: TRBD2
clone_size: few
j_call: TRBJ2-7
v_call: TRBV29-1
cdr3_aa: CSARGRGAGYEQYF
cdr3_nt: TGCAGCGCCCGCGGGAGGGGCGCCGGCTACGAGCAGTACTTC

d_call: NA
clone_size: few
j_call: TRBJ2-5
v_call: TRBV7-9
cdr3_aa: CASSSDWTSGETQYF
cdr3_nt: TGTGCCAGCAGCTCAGACTGGACGTCGGGGGAGACCCAGTACTTC

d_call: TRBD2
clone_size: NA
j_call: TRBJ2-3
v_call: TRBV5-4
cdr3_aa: CASSSRLAGGADTQYF
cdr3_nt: TGTGCCAGCAGCTCCCGACTAGCGGGGGGGGCGGACACGCAGTATTTT

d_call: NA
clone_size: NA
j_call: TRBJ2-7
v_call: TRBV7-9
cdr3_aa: CASSPGSYEQYF
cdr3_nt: TGTGCCAGCAGCCCCGGGAGCTACGAGCAGTACTTC

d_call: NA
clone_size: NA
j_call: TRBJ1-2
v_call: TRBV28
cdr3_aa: CASSFRGLNYGYTF
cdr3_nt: TGTGCCAGCAGTTTTCGGGGACTGAACTATGGCTACACCTTC

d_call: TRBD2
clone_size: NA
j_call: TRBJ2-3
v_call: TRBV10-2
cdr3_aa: CASRETSGGSSTDTQYF
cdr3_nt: TGCGCCAGCAGGGAGACTAGCGGGGGTTCTAGCACAGATACGCAGTATTTT

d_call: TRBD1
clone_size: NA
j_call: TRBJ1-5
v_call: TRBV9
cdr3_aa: CASGRGHGNQPQHF
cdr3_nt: TGTGCCAGCGGCAGGGGGCATGGCAATCAGCCCCAGCATTTT

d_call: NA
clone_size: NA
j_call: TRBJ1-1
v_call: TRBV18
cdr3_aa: CASSPPGREGAFF
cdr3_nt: TGTGCCAGCTCACCACCAGGGAGGGAGGGAGCTTTCTTT

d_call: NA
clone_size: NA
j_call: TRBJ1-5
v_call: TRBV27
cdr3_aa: CASSARGGPILNQPQHF
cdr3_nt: TGTGCCAGCAGTGCTAGGGGGGGACCAATACTCAATCAGCCCCAGCATTTT

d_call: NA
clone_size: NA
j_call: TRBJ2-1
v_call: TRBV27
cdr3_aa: CASSFGSWDEQFF
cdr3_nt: TGTGCCAGCAGTTTTGGGAGTTGGGATGAGCAGTTCTTC

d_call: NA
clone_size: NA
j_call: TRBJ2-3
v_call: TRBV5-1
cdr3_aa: CASSLDGVGTDTQYF
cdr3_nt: TGCGCCAGCAGCTTGGACGGGGTGGGCACAGATACGCAGTATTTT

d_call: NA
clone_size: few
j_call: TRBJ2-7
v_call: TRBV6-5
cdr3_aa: CASSYGLGYEQYF
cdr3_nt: TGTGCCAGCAGTTACGGGTTGGGCTACGAGCAGTACTTC

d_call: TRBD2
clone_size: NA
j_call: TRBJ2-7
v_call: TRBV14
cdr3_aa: CASSQGTSGSYEQYF
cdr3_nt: TGTGCCAGCAGCCAAGGGACTAGCGGCTCCTACGAGCAGTACTTC

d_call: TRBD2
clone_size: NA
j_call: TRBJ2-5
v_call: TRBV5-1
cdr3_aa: CASSLVGTTQETQYF
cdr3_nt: TGCGCCAGCAGCTTGGTCGGGACTACCCAAGAGACCCAGTACTTC

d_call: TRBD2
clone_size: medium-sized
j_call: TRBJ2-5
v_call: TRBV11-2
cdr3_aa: CASSLLAGQETQYF
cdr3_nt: TGTGCCAGCAGCTTATTAGCGGGACAAGAGACCCAGTACTTC

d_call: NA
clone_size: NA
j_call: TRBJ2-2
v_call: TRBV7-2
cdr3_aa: CASSQYRNTGELFF
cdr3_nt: TGTGCCAGCAGCCAATACAGGAACACCGGGGAGCTGTTTTTT

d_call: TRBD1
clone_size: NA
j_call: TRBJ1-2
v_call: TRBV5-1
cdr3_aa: CASRPLDRLVYGYTF
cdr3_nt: TGCGCCAGCAGACCTCTGGACAGGCTGGTATATGGCTACACCTTC

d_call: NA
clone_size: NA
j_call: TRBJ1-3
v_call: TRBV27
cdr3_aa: CASSLSPGASSGNTIYF
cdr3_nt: TGTGCCAGCAGTTTATCGCCAGGGGCCAGCTCTGGAAACACCATATATTTT

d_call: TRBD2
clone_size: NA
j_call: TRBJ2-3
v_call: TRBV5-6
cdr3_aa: CASSNGHSGRPDTQYF
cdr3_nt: TGTGCCAGCAGCAATGGTCATAGCGGGAGGCCAGATACGCAGTATTTT

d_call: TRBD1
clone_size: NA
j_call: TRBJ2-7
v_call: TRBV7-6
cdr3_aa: CASSFDGEGQGFHEQYF
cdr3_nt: TGTGCCAGCAGCTTCGATGGGGAGGGACAGGGATTCCACGAGCAGTACTTC

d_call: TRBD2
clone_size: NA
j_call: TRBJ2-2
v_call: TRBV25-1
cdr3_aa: CASGTLTSVSGELFF
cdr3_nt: TGTGCCAGCGGTACATTAACTAGCGTGTCCGGGGAGCTGTTTTTT

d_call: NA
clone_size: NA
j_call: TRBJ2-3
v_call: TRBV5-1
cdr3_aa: CASSSDGSTDTQYF
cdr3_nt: TGCGCCAGCAGCTCGGACGGCAGCACAGATACGCAGTATTTT

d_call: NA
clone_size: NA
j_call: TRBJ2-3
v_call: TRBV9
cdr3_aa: CASSPRAAGTDTQYF
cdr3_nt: TGTGCCAGCAGCCCGAGGGCAGCGGGCACAGATACGCAGTATTTT

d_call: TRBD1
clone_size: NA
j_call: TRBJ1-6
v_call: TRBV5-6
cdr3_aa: CASSPGQGNSPLHF
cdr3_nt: TGTGCCAGCAGCCCCGGACAGGGGAATTCACCCCTCCACTTT

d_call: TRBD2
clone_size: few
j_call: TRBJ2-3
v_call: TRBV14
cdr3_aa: CASSLRERGWTDTQYF
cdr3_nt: TGTGCCAGCAGCCTACGTGAGCGGGGTTGGACAGATACGCAGTATTTT